This T cell receptor beta chain is drawn from a study of OX40 agonist ivuxolimab in advanced cancers. Study-wide context: Ivuxolimab doses were 0.01, 0.1, 0.3, 1.5, 3 or 10 mg/kg every 2 weeks. Checkpoint inhibitors had been given previously to under 50% of patients. Study observations and caveats: CD4+ and CD8+ T cells in blood underwent clonal expansion by week 6 at 0.1 to 3.0 mg/kg. Some of the lowest clonal expansion was seen in partial responders at 0.1-3.0 mg/kg.

This table comes from immunoSEQ multiplex PCR, and its TCRdb copy is limited to in-frame clones, with some not included. Here the sample spans tens of thousands of clones, around four fifths being singletons. In the case of this clone: Its target is unknown.

This sequence was found in an adult with an advanced solid tumor such as melanoma, head and neck, liver or kidney cancer. This sample comprised CD4+ or CD8+ T cells sorted from blood, obtained in a trial of the OX40 agonist ivuxolimab.

The CDR3 reads CASSVDGGPYNEQFF. CDR3 in DNA: TGTGCCAGCAGCGTAGACGGGGGGCCCTACAATGAGCAGTTCTTC. The rearrangement uses TRBV9 and TRBJ2-1; TRBD2 is a possible D gene (7 bases). The CDR3 consists of 15 residues. V was clipped by 0 bases and J by 2 bases, with 9 bases between them. CDR1 and CDR2 (germline): SGDLS, YYNGEE.